Each of the 27 T cell receptor beta chains below was sequenced from the same sample in a study of graft-versus-host responses after intestinal transplantation. Graft specimens yielded both intraepithelial and lamina propria lymphocytes. The data were produced by immunoSEQ multiplex PCR, yet TCRdb's version contains in-frame clones alone and is incomplete. Altogether about 19,000 clones are present, under 75% being singletons, with the ten largest covering around 8.5%. The sequences come from ileum tissue, collected approximately 3 weeks after intestinal transplant. These receptors came from a human patient who received an intestinal transplant, so some T cells may come from the graft donor.

The genes are TRBV7-9 and TRBJ1-3; 7 bases fit TRBD1. Germline trimming cut 10 bases from V and 2 bases from J; bases unmatched to any gene: 14. This CDR3 has 16 residues. The germline V gene has CDR1 SEHNR and CDR2 FQNEAQ (reference sequence). CDR3 sequence reads: CATGQVYVGPGNTIYF. The CDR3 bases are TGTGCCACCGGACAGGTTTATGTTGGTCCTGGAAACACCATATATTTT.

The CDR3 loop is CASGLGMLPGGDEQFF. Written as DNA, the CDR3 is TGTGCTAGTGGTTTGGGGATGCTACCAGGGGGCGATGAGCAGTTCTTC. This sequence joins TRBV12-5 and TRBJ2-1; TRBD1 aligns across 8 bases. Losses at the gene ends were 1 base for V and 8 bases for J; bases not matched to a gene: 10. The CDR3 spans 16 residues. CDR1 and CDR2 from the germline V gene are LGHNT and FRNRAP.

The J gene is TRBJ2-5, the V gene TRBV5-1; TRBD2 is a possible D gene (6 bases). This CDR3 comprises 14 residues. V was trimmed by 1 base and J by 7 bases, leaving 14 bases between them. Germline assignment: CDR1 SGHRS and CDR2 YFSETQ. The DNA of the CDR3 is TGCGCCAGCAGCTTGACAACGGGAGTGGGGACCCAGTACTTC. It translates to CASSLTTGVGTQYF.

This chain links TRBV7-9 with TRBJ1-4; 7 bases are shared with TRBD1. Trimming cost V 1 base and J 3 bases; bases outside gene matches: 5. This CDR3 spans 16 amino acids. Per the germline V gene, CDR1 is SEHNR and CDR2 is FQNEAQ (reference sequence). The CDR3 protein is CASSLGVQGANEKLFF. The CDR3, as DNA: TGTGCCAGCAGCTTAGGGGTCCAGGGGGCTAATGAAAAACTGTTTTTT. Looking up the rest from reference TRBV7-9 and TRBJ1-4 gives the full variable domain: DTGVSQNPRHKITKRGQNVTFRCDPISEHNRLYWYRQTLGQGPEFLTYFQNEAQLEKSRLLSDRFSAERPKGSFSTLEIQRTEQGDSAMYLCASSLGVQGANEKLFFGSGTQLSVL.

The chain uses TRBV4-1 and TRBJ2-3; 13 nucleotides line up with TRBD2. Looked up from germline, CDR1 is MGHRA and CDR2 is YSYEKL. Unmatched junction bases numbered 1, after V lost 4 bases and J lost 3 bases. The CDR3 length is 15 residues. The CDR3 loop reads CASSPTSGRTDTQYF. In DNA, the CDR3 is TGCGCCAGCAGCCCGACTAGCGGGAGGACAGATACGCAGTATTTT.

The genes are TRBV6-5 and TRBJ1-1; TRBD1 might be the D (6 bases). CDR1 and CDR2 from the germline V gene are MNHEY and SVGAGI. This CDR3 region has 14 residues. The V gene lost 6 bases and the J gene lost 6 bases, with 17 bases spanning the gap. CDR3 coding DNA: TGTGCCAGCAGCCCCAATACAGGGTCCCCTGAAGCTTTCTTT. Protein: CASSPNTGSPEAFF.

The rearrangement links TRBV18 to TRBJ1-5, with a tentative D call TRBD1 (5 bases). Trimming took off 5 bases at V and 4 bases at J, with 9 bases between the two ends. The CDR3 contains 13 residues. Germline assignment: CDR1 KGHSH and CDR2 LQKENI. The CDR3 is CASSWAGNQPQHF. The CDR3 DNA sequence: TGTGCCAGCTCATGGGCAGGGAATCAGCCCCAGCATTTT.

The CDR3 region has the DNA TGTGCCAGCAGCACCCTTGGCGGGACAGCAAAAGAGACCCAGTACTTC. Its translation is CASSTLGGTAKETQYF. The V gene is TRBV9, the J gene TRBJ2-5; perhaps TRBD1 as D (7 bases). CDR3 length: 16 amino acids. V shed 4 bases and J shed 3 bases, with 19 bases lying between them. The germline V gene has CDR1 SGDLS and CDR2 YYNGEE.

The chain is built from TRBV27 and TRBJ2-7; 7 nucleotides agree with TRBD1. The CDR3 is 12 residues long. The germline V gene encodes CDR1 MNHEY and CDR2 SMNVEV (reference sequence). V dropped 8 bases and J dropped 5; count of bases not matched to a gene: 6. The CDR3 loop is CASGDRDHEQYF. CDR3 DNA: TGTGCCAGCGGCGACAGGGATCACGAGCAGTACTTC.

The rearrangement links TRBV13 to TRBJ1-2; D not certain. V lost 1 base to trimming and J lost 4 bases, with 10 bases between them. The CDR3 spans 14 residues. Germline CDR1 is PRHDT and CDR2 is FYEKMQ (reference sequence). CDR3 nucleotides: TGTGCCAGCAGCTTAGTTCACTCGGGCTATGGCTACACCTTC. Translation: CASSLVHSGYGYTF.

CDR3 in amino acids: CASSARSVGSGGGQPQHF. CDR3 in DNA: TGTGCCAGCAGTGCGCGGTCTGTCGGTTCGGGAGGCGGTCAGCCCCAGCATTTT. The V gene is TRBV28, the J gene TRBJ1-5; D gene ambiguous. The CDR3 runs to 18 residues. The germline V gene has CDR1 MDHEN and CDR2 SYDVKM. The V gene lost 5 bases and the J gene lost 6 bases, with 26 bases spanning the gap.

V usage is TRBV7-9 and J usage is TRBJ2-7; D call uncertain. Germline V CDR1 and CDR2: SEHNR, FQNEAQ (reference sequence). CDR3 length: 15 amino acids. Trimming took off 3 bases at V and 2 bases at J, with 14 bases between the two ends. The CDR3 is CASSLMSEQPYEQYF. CDR3 nucleotides: TGTGCCAGCAGCTTGATGTCGGAGCAGCCCTACGAGCAGTACTTC.

This clone was observed a few times. The CDR3 DNA reads as TGCGCCAGCAGGTCATGGATTAGGGGGATGGATGAAGCTTTCTTT. It encodes CASRSWIRGMDEAFF. The chain employs TRBV4-3 and TRBJ1-1; possibly TRBD1 for D (6 bases). Trimming shortened V by 6 bases and J by 7 bases, and 21 bases separated the two germline ends. The length of the CDR3 is 15 residues. CDR1 and CDR2 from the germline V gene are LGHNA and YSLEER.

The gene calls are TRBV15 and TRBJ1-1; maybe TRBD1 (5 bases). From germline, CDR1 is LNHNV and CDR2 YYDKDF (reference sequence). The CDR3 runs to 13 residues. The V end was cut by 5 bases, the J end by 11 bases, with 18 bases between. CDR3 DNA: TGTGCCACCAGCCCTCGGGGGGATCGGAGGGCTTTCTTT. Translating gives CATSPRGDRRAFF.

This chain uses TRBV29-1 with TRBJ1-2, with 11 bases matching TRBD1. In germline, CDR1 is SQVTM, CDR2 ANQGSEA. The CDR3 totals 17 residues. The trim removed 4 bases at V and 5 bases at J, leaving 15 bases unmatched. This CDR3 reads CSVVGLRGQGAGYGYTF. The CDR3 coding sequence is TGCAGCGTTGTGGGACTTAGAGGACAGGGGGCGGGATATGGCTACACCTTC.

This clone was seen once. J is TRBJ2-1 and V is TRBV6-1, with 10 bases identical to TRBD2. Trimming took 3 bases from V and 6 from J; bases not matched to a gene: 5. Germline-derived CDR1 and CDR2 are MNHNS and SASEGT. The CDR3 consists of 15 residues. CDR3 in amino acids: CASSDSSGSINEQFF. The CDR3 DNA is TGTGCCAGCAGTGATTCTAGCGGGAGTATCAATGAGCAGTTCTTC.

This clone was recorded once. The rearrangement joins TRBV5-8 to TRBJ2-7, with TRBD2 matching over 16 bases. The length of the CDR3 is 20 residues. Germline CDR1 and CDR2: SGHTS and YDEGEE. V lost 0 bases, J lost 6 bases, and 15 bases stayed unmatched. The CDR3 loop reads CASSLVTGLAGGLGRGEQYF. Here the CDR3 DNA reads TGTGCCAGCAGCTTGGTTACGGGACTAGCGGGAGGGCTCGGTAGGGGCGAGCAGTACTTC.

V is TRBV12-5 and J is TRBJ2-1; TRBD2 aligns across 16 bases. Trimming at V came to 3 bases and at J to 2 bases, leaving 7 bases not matched to a gene. From germline, CDR1 is LGHNT and CDR2 FRNRAP. The CDR3 is made up of 19 amino acids. Here the CDR3 DNA reads TGTGCTAGTGGTTTAGGGTTGGGACTAGCGGGGGGGCCCTACAATGAGCAGTTCTTC. It specifies CASGLGLGLAGGPYNEQFF.

This chain links TRBV5-4 with TRBJ2-3, with 9 bases lining up with TRBD2. Per the germline V gene, CDR1 is SGHNT and CDR2 is YYREEE (reference sequence). With 0 bases clipped from V and 6 bases from J, the junction kept 5 bases outside the gene matches. The length of the CDR3 is 15 residues. CDR3 DNA sequence: TGTGCCAGCAGCTTGGGGGGGACTAGCTGGGATACGCAGTATTTT. Translating gives CASSLGGTSWDTQYF. The full variable domain, completed using reference TRBV5-4 and TRBJ2-3, is ETGVTQSPTHLIKTRGQQVTLRCSSQSGHNTVSWYQQALGQGPQFIFQYYREEENGRGNFPPRFSGLQFPNYSSELNVNALELDDSALYLCASSLGGTSWDTQYFGPGTRLTVL.

The chain recombines TRBV5-1 with TRBJ1-1, with D perhaps matching TRBD1 (6 bases). V lost 5 bases and J 1 base, leaving 27 bases between the germline ends. Per the germline V gene, CDR1 is SGHRS and CDR2 is YFSETQ. The CDR3 has 19 residues. The CDR3 DNA sequence: TGCGCCAGCAGACCTTCGGTTTTGGGGGGGGCGCCTAAGAACACTGAAGCTTTCTTT. Its protein product is CASRPSVLGGAPKNTEAFF.

The chain employs TRBV27 and TRBJ2-3; a possible D gene is TRBD2 (5 bases). The CDR3 sequence is 16 residues long. Germline V lookup: CDR1 MNHEY, CDR2 SMNVEV (reference sequence). Trimming shortened V by 3 bases and J by 3 bases, and 16 bases separated the two germline ends. CDR3 in amino acids: CASSFSRGSGTDTQYF. CDR3 sequence (DNA): TGTGCCAGCAGTTTCTCCCGGGGTTCTGGGACAGATACGCAGTATTTT.

This chain links TRBV28 with TRBJ1-1; a possible D gene is TRBD1 (6 bases). CDR1 and CDR2 from the germline V gene are MDHEN and SYDVKM. Trimming took off 4 bases at V and 6 bases at J, with 39 bases between the two ends. The CDR3 totals 22 residues. The CDR3 sequence is CASSYPLGGAKDRKSPRPEAFF. DNA for the CDR3: TGTGCCAGCAGTTATCCCCTTGGGGGGGCAAAGGATAGAAAATCGCCGAGACCTGAAGCTTTCTTT.

The chain has TRBV6-1 and TRBJ1-5; the D gene is possibly TRBD1 (5 bases). CDR1 is MNHNS and CDR2 is SASEGT in the germline V gene. V lost 5 bases and J lost 7, with 12 bases in between. The CDR3 contains 13 residues. The CDR3 protein is CASSKIRVQPQHF. For the CDR3, the DNA is TGTGCCAGCAGTAAAATCAGGGTACAGCCCCAGCATTTT.

This sequence joins TRBV27 and TRBJ2-7, with 8 bases fitting TRBD1. Germline loops: CDR1 MNHEY, CDR2 SMNVEV (reference sequence). Unmatched junction bases numbered 5, after V lost 5 bases and J lost 2 bases. This CDR3 is 14 amino acids long. Written as DNA, the CDR3 is TGTGCCAGCAGTGCCGACAGGGGAACCTACGAGCAGTACTTC. It specifies CASSADRGTYEQYF.

The chain carries TRBV4-1 and TRBJ2-7; D unclear. Germline CDR1 is MGHRA and CDR2 is YSYEKL. V lost 6 bases, J lost 5 bases, and 11 bases lay in between. The length of the CDR3 is 12 residues. CDR3 nucleotides: TGCGCCAGCAGTCGGCGGCCCCACGAGCAGTACTTC. It yields the protein CASSRRPHEQYF.

The chain is built from TRBV29-1 and TRBJ2-3; TRBD2 matches 9 bases. The CDR3 contains 14 residues. The trim removed 4 bases at V and 6 bases at J, leaving 8 bases unmatched. From germline, CDR1 is SQVTM and CDR2 ANQGSEA. CDR3 nucleotides: TGCAGCGTTGGGGGGCCTAGCGGGATTGATACGCAGTATTTT. Amino acid sequence: CSVGGPSGIDTQYF.

The chain joins TRBV15 to TRBJ2-7; TRBD2 matches at 9 bases. Germline V gene data show CDR1 as LNHNV and CDR2 as YYDKDF (reference sequence). V shed 3 bases, J shed 3 bases, and the junction held 3 bases outside the gene matches. This CDR3 spans 14 amino acids. DNA of the CDR3: TGTGCCACCAGCAGTAGCGGGAGAGACTACGAGCAGTACTTC. Its translation is CATSSSGRDYEQYF.